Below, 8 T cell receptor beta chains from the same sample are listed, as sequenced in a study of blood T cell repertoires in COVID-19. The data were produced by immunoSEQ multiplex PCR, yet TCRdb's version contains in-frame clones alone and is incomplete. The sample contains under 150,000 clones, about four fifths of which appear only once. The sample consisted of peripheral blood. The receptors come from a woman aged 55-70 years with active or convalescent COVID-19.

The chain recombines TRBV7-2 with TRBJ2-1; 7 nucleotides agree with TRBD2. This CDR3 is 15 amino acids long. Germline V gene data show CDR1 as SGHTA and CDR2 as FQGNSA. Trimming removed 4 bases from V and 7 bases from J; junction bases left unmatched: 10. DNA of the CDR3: TGTGCCAGCAGCTCTCGGGAGGCGTGGGCTAATGAGCAGTTCTTC. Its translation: CASSSREAWANEQFF.

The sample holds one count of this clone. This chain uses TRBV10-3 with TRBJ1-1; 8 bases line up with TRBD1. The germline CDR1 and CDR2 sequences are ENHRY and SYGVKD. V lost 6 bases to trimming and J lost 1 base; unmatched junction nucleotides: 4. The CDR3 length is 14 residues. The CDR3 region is CAIRGTGRNTEAFF. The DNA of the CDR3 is TGTGCCATCAGGGGGACAGGTAGGAACACTGAAGCTTTCTTT.

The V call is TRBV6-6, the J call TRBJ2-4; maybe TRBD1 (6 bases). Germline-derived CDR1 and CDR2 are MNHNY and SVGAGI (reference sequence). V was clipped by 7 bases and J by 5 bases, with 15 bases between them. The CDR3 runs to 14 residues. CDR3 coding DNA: TGTGCCAGCACCCCGGGGACATCCGAAAACATTCAGTACTTC. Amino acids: CASTPGTSENIQYF.

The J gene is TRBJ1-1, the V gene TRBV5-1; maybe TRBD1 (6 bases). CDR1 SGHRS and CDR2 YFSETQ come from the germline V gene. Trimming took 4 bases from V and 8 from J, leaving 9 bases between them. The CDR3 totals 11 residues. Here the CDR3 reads CASSLGTEAFF. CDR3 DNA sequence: TGCGCCAGCAGCCTCGGGACAGAAGCTTTCTTT. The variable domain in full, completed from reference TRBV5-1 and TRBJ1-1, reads KAGVTQTPRYLIKTRGQQVTLSCSPISGHRSVSWYQQTPGQGLQFLFEYFSETQRNKGNFPGRFSGRQFSNSRSEMNVSTLELGDSALYLCASSLGTEAFFGQGTRLTVV.

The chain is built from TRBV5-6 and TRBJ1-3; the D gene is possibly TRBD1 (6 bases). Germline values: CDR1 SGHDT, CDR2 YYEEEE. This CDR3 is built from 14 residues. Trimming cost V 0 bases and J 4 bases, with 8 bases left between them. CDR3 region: CASSLDRAGNTIYF. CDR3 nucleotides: TGTGCCAGCAGCTTGGACAGGGCAGGAAACACCATATATTTT.

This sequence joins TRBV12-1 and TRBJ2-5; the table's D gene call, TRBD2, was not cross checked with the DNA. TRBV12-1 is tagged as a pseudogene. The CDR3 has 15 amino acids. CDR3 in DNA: TGTGCCAGCAGCTTTGGCCCGGGGGTACAAGAGACCCAGTACTTC. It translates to CASSFGPGVQETQYF.

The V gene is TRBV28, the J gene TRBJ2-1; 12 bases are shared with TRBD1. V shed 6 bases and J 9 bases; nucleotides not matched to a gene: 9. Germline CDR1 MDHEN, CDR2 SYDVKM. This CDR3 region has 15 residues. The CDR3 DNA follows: TGTGCCAGCAGGAAACCGGGACAGGGGGCGCCTGAGCAGTTCTTC. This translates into CASRKPGQGAPEQFF.

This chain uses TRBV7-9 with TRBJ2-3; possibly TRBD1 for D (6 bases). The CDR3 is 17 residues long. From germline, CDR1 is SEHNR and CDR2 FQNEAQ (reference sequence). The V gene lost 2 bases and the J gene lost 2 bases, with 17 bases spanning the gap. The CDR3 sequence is CASSLTSPTGSTDTQYF. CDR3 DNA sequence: TGTGCCAGCAGCTTAACATCCCCGACAGGATCCACAGATACGCAGTATTTT.